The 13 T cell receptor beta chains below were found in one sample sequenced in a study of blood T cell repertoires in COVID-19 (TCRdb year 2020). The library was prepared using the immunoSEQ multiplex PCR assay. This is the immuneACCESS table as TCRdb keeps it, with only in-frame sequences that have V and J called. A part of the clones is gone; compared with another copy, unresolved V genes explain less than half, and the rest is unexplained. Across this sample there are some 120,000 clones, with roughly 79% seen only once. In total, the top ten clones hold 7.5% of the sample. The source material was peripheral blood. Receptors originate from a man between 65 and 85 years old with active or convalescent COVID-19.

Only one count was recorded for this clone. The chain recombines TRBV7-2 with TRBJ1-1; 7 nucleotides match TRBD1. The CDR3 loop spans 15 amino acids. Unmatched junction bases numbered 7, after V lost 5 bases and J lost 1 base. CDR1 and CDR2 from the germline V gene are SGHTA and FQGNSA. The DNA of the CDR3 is TGTGCCAGCAGCAGATCAGGGGGGTCGAACACTGAAGCTTTCTTT. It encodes CASSRSGGSNTEAFF.

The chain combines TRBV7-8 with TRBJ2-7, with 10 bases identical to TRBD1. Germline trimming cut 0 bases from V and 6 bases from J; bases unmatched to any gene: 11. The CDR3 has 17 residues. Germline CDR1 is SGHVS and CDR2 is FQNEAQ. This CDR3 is CASSLAGSWTGGPEQYF. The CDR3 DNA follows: TGTGCCAGCAGCTTAGCTGGGTCTTGGACAGGGGGACCCGAGCAGTACTTC.

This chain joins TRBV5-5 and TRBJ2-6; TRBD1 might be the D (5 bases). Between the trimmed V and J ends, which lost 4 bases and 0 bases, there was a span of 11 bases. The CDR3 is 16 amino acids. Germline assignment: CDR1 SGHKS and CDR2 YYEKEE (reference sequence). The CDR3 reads CASSRTPDSGANVLTF. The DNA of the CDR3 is TGTGCCAGCAGCCGGACACCAGACTCTGGGGCCAACGTCCTGACTTTC. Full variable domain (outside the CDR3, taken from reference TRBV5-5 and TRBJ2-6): DAGVTQSPTHLIKTRGQQVTLRCSPISGHKSVSWYQQVLGQGPQFIFQYYEKEERGRGNFPDRFSARQFPNYSSELNVNALLLGDSALYLCASSRTPDSGANVLTFGAGSRLTVL.

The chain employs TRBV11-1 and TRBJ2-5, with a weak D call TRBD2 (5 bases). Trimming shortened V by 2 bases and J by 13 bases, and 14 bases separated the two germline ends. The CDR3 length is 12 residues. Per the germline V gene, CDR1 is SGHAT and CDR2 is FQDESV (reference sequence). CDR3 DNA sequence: TGTGCCAGCAGCTTAAGAGCGGACCAACTGTACTTC. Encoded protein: CASSLRADQLYF.

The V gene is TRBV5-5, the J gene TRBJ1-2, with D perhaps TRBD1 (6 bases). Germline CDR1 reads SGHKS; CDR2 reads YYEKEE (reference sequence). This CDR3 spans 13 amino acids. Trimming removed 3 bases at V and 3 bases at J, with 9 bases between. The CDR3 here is CASSSGGHYGYTF. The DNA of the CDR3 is TGTGCCAGCAGCTCGGGGGGGCACTATGGCTACACCTTC.

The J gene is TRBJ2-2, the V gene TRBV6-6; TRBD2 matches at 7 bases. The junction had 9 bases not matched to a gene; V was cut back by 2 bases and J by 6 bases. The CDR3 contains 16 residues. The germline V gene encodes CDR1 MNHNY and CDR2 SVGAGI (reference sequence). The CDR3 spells CASSYQRTSLAGELFF. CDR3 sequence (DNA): TGTGCCAGCAGTTACCAAAGGACTAGTTTGGCCGGGGAGCTGTTTTTT.

The CDR3 here is CASRQTGANTEAFF. Written as DNA, the CDR3 is TGTGCCAGCAGACAGACAGGGGCCAACACTGAAGCTTTCTTT. The chain recombines TRBV25-1 with TRBJ1-1; TRBD1 matches 8 bases. The ends lost 6 bases at V and 2 bases at J; junction bases unmatched: 5. CDR1 MGHDK and CDR2 SYGVNS come from the germline V gene. CDR3 length equals 14 residues.

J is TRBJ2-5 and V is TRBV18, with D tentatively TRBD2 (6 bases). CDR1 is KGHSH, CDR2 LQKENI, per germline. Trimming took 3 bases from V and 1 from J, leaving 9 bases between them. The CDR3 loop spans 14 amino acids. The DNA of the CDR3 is TGTGCCAGCTCACCCCAACTAGCCCAAGAGACCCAGTACTTC. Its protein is CASSPQLAQETQYF.

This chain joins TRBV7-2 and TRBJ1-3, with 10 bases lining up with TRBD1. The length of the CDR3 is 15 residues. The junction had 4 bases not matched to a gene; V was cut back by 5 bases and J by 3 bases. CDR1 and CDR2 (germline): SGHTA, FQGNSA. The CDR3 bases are TGTGCCAGCAGCGCGACAGGGGGCGGTGGAAACACCATATATTTT. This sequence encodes CASSATGGGGNTIYF.

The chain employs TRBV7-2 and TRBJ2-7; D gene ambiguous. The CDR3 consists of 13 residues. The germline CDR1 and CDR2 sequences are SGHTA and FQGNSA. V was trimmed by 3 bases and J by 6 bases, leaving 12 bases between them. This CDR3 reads CASSFSSESEQYF. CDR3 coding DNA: TGTGCCAGCAGCTTTTCTTCAGAAAGCGAGCAGTACTTC.

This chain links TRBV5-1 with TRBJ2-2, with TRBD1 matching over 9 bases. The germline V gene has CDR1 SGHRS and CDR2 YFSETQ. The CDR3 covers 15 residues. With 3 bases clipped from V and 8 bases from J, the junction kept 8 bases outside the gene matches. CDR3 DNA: TGCGCCAGCAGCTCACAGGGGGCAGAGTTGGGGGAGCTGTTTTTT. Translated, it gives CASSSQGAELGELFF.

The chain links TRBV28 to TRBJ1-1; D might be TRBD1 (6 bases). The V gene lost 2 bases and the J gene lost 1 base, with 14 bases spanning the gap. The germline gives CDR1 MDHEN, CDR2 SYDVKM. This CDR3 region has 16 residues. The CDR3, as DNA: TGTGCCAGCAGTTTAAGGGGGGGAATACGGAACACTGAAGCTTTCTTT. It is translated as CASSLRGGIRNTEAFF.

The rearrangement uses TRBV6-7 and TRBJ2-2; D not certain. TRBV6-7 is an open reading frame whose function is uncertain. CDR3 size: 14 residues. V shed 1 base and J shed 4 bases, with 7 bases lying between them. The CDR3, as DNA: TGTGCCAGCAGTTACTTTTTGAGCACCGGGGAGCTGTTTTTT. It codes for CASSYFLSTGELFF.